This T cell receptor beta chain emerged from a study of blood T cells in healthy people across ages. Study conclusions and caveats: Long-lived donors exceeded aged donors in naive CD4+ cells and diversity.

As to this clonotype: Its target is unknown.

Sample-barcoded 5' priming and a J-beta primer mix drove a second PCR of 7 to 11 cycles. TCRdb itself ran the 5' RACE reads through MiXCR, one entry per CDR3 protein. The sample has fewer than 700,000 distinct CDR3 sequences, around 48% seen once. The sequenced material came from blood. The sequence was obtained from an elderly man in good health.

The CDR3 sequence is CASSPYSGTGTGGTYGYTF. The CDR3 DNA sequence: TGCGCCAGCAGCCCATACAGTGGGACCGGGACAGGGGGCACTTATGGCTACACCTTC. The chain combines TRBV5-1 with TRBJ1-2; 12 nucleotides align to TRBD1. Trimming removed 4 bases from V and 5 bases from J; junction bases left unmatched: 18. Germline CDR1 reads SGHRS; CDR2 reads YFSETQ. The CDR3 consists of 19 residues.